The 12 T cell receptor beta chains listed next were all sequenced from one sample in a study of T-cell memory formation after mild COVID-19. From the 5' RACE reads, TCRdb called clonotypes with MiXCR, one entry per CDR3 protein. The sample has roughly 610,000 distinct CDR3 sequences, approximately 15% seen once. Material for sequencing was PBMCs or a T cell subset sorted from them (not recorded which). The receptors here all came from an adult woman who had mild COVID-19 (a few samples of this study predate the infection). Cell type and time point are not known.

V gene TRBV29-1 combines with J gene TRBJ2-7, with a possible D match to TRBD2 (6 bases). Trimming took 4 bases from V and 3 from J, leaving 16 bases between them. Germline CDR1 and CDR2: SQVTM and ANQGSEA. This CDR3 has 14 residues. The CDR3 coding sequence is TGCAGCGTTGGTACCGGGACTGGAGGCTACGAGCAGTACTTC. Translated, it gives CSVGTGTGGYEQYF.

This clonotype was counted between two and nine times. CDR3 protein: CASSLQGQGQSPLHF. The CDR3 nucleotides are TGTGCCAGCAGCCTTCAAGGACAGGGGCAATCACCCCTCCACTTT. The rearrangement uses TRBV7-2 and TRBJ1-6; 9 positions match TRBD1. Germline V CDR1 and CDR2: SGHTA, FQGNSA. V lost 5 bases to trimming and J lost 10 bases; unmatched junction nucleotides: 9. This CDR3 is 15 amino acids long.

This chain links TRBV4-1 with TRBJ2-3; D is unclear. CDR3 length: 17 residues. Trimming cost V 0 bases and J 0 bases, with 13 bases left between them. In germline, CDR1 is MGHRA, CDR2 YSYEKL. The CDR3 is CASSQDATIYSTDTQYF. The CDR3 DNA is TGCGCCAGCAGCCAAGATGCGACGATTTACAGCACAGATACGCAGTATTTT.

The genes are TRBV18 and TRBJ1-2, with D hard to call. CDR3 length: 17 amino acids. Germline CDR1 and CDR2: KGHSH and LQKENI. V lost 6 bases and J 3 bases, leaving 23 bases between the germline ends. The CDR3 reads CASSMTSVPFRDYGYTF. Here the CDR3 DNA reads TGTGCCAGCTCGATGACATCTGTCCCCTTTCGGGACTATGGCTACACCTTC.

The V call is TRBV7-3, the J call TRBJ2-5, with TRBD1 matching over 10 bases. The CDR3 contains 15 residues. Germline loops: CDR1 SGHTA, CDR2 FQGTGA. Unmatched junction bases numbered 2, after V lost 1 base and J lost 3 bases. CDR3 DNA sequence: TGTGCCAGCAGCTTAATAGGGACAGGGGAAGAGACCCAGTACTTC. It translates to CASSLIGTGEETQYF.

The chain uses TRBV29-1 and TRBJ2-1, with no clear D. The CDR3 is 14 residues long. V was pared by 4 bases and J by 2 bases, with 12 bases between. Germline lookup yields CDR1 SQVTM and CDR2 ANQGSEA. In DNA form, the CDR3 reads TGCAGCGTTGGTTCGGGCCAACCCTACAATGAGCAGTTCTTC. As protein: CSVGSGQPYNEQFF.

This clonotype has a handful of counts. This chain connects TRBV7-2 to TRBJ1-2; D gene ambiguous. The CDR3 contains 16 residues. Trimming left V 3 bases short and J 7 bases short, with 21 bases between. Germline-derived CDR1 and CDR2 are SGHTA and FQGNSA. The CDR3: CASSFTMVRPRGGYTF. CDR3 nucleotide sequence: TGTGCCAGCAGCTTCACAATGGTGCGGCCCCGCGGTGGCTACACCTTC.

This clonotype was detected many times. This rearrangement joins TRBV7-9 to TRBJ2-7; D unresolved. Germline V CDR1 and CDR2: SEHNR, FQNEAQ (reference sequence). This CDR3 is built from 11 residues. Trimming took off 3 bases at V and 7 bases at J, with 7 bases between the two ends. The CDR3 coding sequence is TGTGCCAGCAGCTTTTCCGGGGAGCAGTACTTC. It is translated as CASSFSGEQYF.

This clonotype was seen a handful of times. This chain connects TRBV18 to TRBJ1-2; no firm D call. This CDR3 has 13 amino acids. From germline, CDR1 is KGHSH and CDR2 LQKENI. V lost 3 bases to trimming and J lost 5 bases, with 10 bases between them. DNA for the CDR3: TGTGCCAGCTCACCTTCGGAGGGATATGGCTACACCTTC. Its protein product is CASSPSEGYGYTF.

This clonotype was observed a few times. The rearrangement joins TRBV9 to TRBJ1-3; D remains ambiguous. CDR1 is SGDLS, CDR2 YYNGEE, per germline. V lost 4 bases and J lost 4, with 9 bases in between. The CDR3 covers 13 residues. The CDR3 DNA follows: TGTGCCAGCAGCACCATGGGGGGAAACACCATATATTTT. It is translated as CASSTMGGNTIYF.

This rearrangement joins TRBV25-1 to TRBJ2-5, with 7 bases matching TRBD2. The J segment lost 3 bases and the V segment lost 7 bases, leaving 11 bases of the junction unmatched. This CDR3 comprises 15 residues. Germline V gene lookup returns CDR1 MGHDK and CDR2 SYGVNS. CDR3 sequence reads: CASNPEQAGEETQYF. CDR3 DNA sequence: TGTGCCAGCAACCCGGAGCAGGCGGGGGAAGAGACCCAGTACTTC. The variable domain in full, completed from reference TRBV25-1 and TRBJ2-5, reads EADIYQTPRYLVIGTGKKITLECSQTMGHDKMYWYQQDPGMELHLIHYSYGVNSTEKGDLSSESTVSRIRTEHFPLTLESARPSHTSQYLCASNPEQAGEETQYFGPGTRLLVL.

The V and J genes are TRBV7-6 and TRBJ2-1; tentatively, D is TRBD1 (6 bases). CDR3 length: 15 amino acids. V was cut by 0 bases and J by 4 bases, with 10 bases left in between. Germline V gene lookup returns CDR1 SGHVS and CDR2 FNYEAQ. The CDR3 is CASSLAQGRYNEQFF. The CDR3 coding sequence is TGTGCCAGCAGCTTAGCCCAGGGGAGATACAATGAGCAGTTCTTC.